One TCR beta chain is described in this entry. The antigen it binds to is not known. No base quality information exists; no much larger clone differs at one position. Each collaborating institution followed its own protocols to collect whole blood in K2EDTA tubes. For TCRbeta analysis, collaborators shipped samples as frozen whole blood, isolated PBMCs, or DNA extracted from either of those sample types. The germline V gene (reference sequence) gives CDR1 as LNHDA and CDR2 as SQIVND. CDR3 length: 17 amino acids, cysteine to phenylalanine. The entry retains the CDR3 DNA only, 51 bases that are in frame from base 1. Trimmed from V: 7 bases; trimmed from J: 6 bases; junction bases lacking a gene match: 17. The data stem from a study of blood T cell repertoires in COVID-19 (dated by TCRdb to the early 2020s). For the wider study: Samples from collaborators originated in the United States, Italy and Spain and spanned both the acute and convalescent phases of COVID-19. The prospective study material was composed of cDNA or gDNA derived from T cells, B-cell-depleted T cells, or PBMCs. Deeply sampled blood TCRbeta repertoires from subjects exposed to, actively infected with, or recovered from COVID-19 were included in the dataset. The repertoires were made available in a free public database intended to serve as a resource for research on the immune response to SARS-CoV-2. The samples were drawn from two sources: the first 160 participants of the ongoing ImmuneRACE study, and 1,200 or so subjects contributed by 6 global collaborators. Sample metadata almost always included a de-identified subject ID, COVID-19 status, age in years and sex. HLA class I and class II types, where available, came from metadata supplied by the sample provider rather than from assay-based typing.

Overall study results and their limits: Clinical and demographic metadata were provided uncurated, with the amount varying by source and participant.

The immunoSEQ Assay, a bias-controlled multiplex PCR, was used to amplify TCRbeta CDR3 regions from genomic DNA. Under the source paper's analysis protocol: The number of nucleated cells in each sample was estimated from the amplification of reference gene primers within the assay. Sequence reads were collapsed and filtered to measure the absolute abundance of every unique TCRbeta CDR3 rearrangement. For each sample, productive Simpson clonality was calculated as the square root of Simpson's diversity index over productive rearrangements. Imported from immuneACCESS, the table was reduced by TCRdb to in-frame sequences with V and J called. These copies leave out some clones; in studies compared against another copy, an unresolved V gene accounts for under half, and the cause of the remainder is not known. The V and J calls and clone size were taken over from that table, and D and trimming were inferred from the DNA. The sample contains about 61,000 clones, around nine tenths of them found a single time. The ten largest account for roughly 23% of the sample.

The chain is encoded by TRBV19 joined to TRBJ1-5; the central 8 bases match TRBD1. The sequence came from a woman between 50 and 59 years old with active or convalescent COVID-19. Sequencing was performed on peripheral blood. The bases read TGTGCCAGTACTTACGTTTTGGACAGGGAACGCGGTCAGCCCCAGCATTTT. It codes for CASTYVLDRERGQPQHF. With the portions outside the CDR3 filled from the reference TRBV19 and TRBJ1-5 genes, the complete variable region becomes DGGITQSPKYLFRKEGQNVTLSCEQNLNHDAMYWYRQDPGQGLRLIYYSQIVNDFQKGDIAEGYSVSREKKESFPLTVTSAQKNPTAFYLCASTYVLDRERGQPQHFGDGTRLSIL.